The source of this T cell receptor (beta chain) is a study of cytomegalovirus exposure and HLA in healthy donors. Study-level findings and limits: A later analysis revealed that TCR association rates differed between HLA loci, peaking at DRB1 and bottoming out at HLA-C. The authors later found HLA-associated TCR beta chains more clonally expanded than equally common others.

To note about this clone: What it binds is not known.

Researchers ran the PCR with 60 Vbeta and 13 Jbeta primers. The method was immunoSEQ multiplex PCR; TCRdb's version includes in-frame clones alone and lacks a portion of them. The table lists about 200,000 clones, roughly 77% of them singletons. The CDR3 consists of 15 residues. V was clipped by 3 bases and J by 7 bases, with 17 bases between them. Germline CDR1 reads SGDLS; CDR2 reads YYNGEE. The V gene is TRBV9, the J gene TRBJ1-5; no clear D. The sequence derives from a male donor in good health and CMV-seropositive. Sequenced: PBMCs. CDR3 loop: CASSGDSSPVQPQHF. The CDR3 DNA sequence: TGTGCCAGCAGCGGCGACTCTAGCCCTGTCCAGCCCCAGCATTTT.